The 28 T cell receptor beta chains below were found in one sample sequenced in a study of control samples from healthy donors and cancer patients. Sequencing was performed with immunoSEQ multiplex PCR; in TCRdb, only in-frame clones are kept and a portion is missing. The data contain 150,000 to 160,000 clones, 93% of them seen just once; the ten biggest clones take up 2% to 2.5%. The sample consisted of blood. The source is a man over 45 in good health.

The rearrangement links TRBV5-1 to TRBJ2-7; the D gene is possibly TRBD2 (5 bases). The CDR3 length is 13 residues. Germline lookup yields CDR1 SGHRS and CDR2 YFSETQ. Trimming removed 0 bases at V and 5 bases at J, with 9 bases between. The CDR3 loop is CASSLDERDEQYF. The CDR3 bases are TGCGCCAGCAGCTTGGACGAGAGGGACGAGCAGTACTTC.

This clone has a single count. CDR3 protein: CASSYGRVYGYTF. The CDR3 bases are TGTGCCAGTAGTTACGGACGGGTCTATGGCTACACCTTC. The chain has TRBV19 and TRBJ1-2; D gene uncertain. Germline V gene data show CDR1 as LNHDA and CDR2 as SQIVND (reference sequence). V gave up 5 bases and J gave up 4 bases, with 11 bases separating them. The CDR3 is 13 amino acids.

The J gene is TRBJ2-5, the V gene TRBV25-1; D is unclear. This CDR3 region has 11 residues. The germline gives CDR1 MGHDK, CDR2 SYGVNS. Trimming cost V 3 bases and J 2 bases, with 1 base left between them. In nucleotides, the CDR3 is TGTGCCAGCAGTGAGCAAGAGACCCAGTACTTC. Translated, it gives CASSEQETQYF. Full variable domain (outside the CDR3, taken from reference TRBV25-1 and TRBJ2-5): EADIYQTPRYLVIGTGKKITLECSQTMGHDKMYWYQQDPGMELHLIHYSYGVNSTEKGDLSSESTVSRIRTEHFPLTLESARPSHTSQYLCASSEQETQYFGPGTRLLVL.

This sequence joins TRBV24-1 and TRBJ1-5; no clear D gene. The CDR3 runs 15 residues. Germline CDR1 reads KGHDR; CDR2 reads SFDVKD. V shed 4 bases and J shed 0 bases, with 9 bases lying between them. The CDR3 DNA sequence: TGTGCCACCAGTGAAGGAGGTCATAGCAATCAGCCCCAGCATTTT. This gives the protein CATSEGGHSNQPQHF.

This sequence joins TRBV4-2 and TRBJ2-7, with D hard to call. Germline loops: CDR1 LGHNA, CDR2 YNFKEQ. Trimming stripped 1 base from V and 2 bases from J, with 9 bases between. The CDR3 runs to 14 residues. The CDR3 bases are TGTGCCAGCAGCCAAGTCGAGAGCACCTACGAGCAGTACTTC. The encoded protein is CASSQVESTYEQYF.

In this sample, this clone turned up once. This chain connects TRBV3-1 (or the pseudogene TRBV3-2) to TRBJ2-3; D perhaps matches TRBD2 (5 bases). Per the germline V gene, CDR1 is LGHDT and CDR2 is YNNKEL (reference sequence). The CDR3 runs 14 residues. Trimming took 0 bases from V and 6 from J, leaving 10 bases between them. The CDR3 reads CASSQDVWRDTQYF. The CDR3, as DNA: TGTGCCAGCAGCCAAGATGTGTGGAGGGATACGCAGTATTTT.

Here the CDR3 reads CASSSEGQGSGANVLTF. The DNA of the CDR3 is TGTGCCAGCAGCTCTGAGGGACAGGGGTCCGGGGCCAACGTCCTGACTTTC. V is TRBV7-3 and J is TRBJ2-6, with 10 bases fitting TRBD1. Germline V gene lookup returns CDR1 SGHTA and CDR2 FQGTGA. Germline trimming cut 4 bases from V and 4 bases from J; bases unmatched to any gene: 7. The CDR3 runs 17 residues.

This clone was detected a few times. V usage is TRBV30 and J usage is TRBJ2-7; 7 nucleotides match TRBD2. The ends lost 0 bases at V and 0 bases at J; junction bases unmatched: 2. The CDR3 loop spans 14 amino acids. The V gene's germline CDR1 is GTSNPN and CDR2 SVGIG (reference sequence). CDR3 in DNA: TGTGCCTGGAGTGTCCTAGCGGACTCCTACGAGCAGTACTTC. Protein product: CAWSVLADSYEQYF.

V usage is TRBV6-5 and J usage is TRBJ2-4; TRBD2 agrees at 8 bases. The CDR3 has 15 residues. Looked up from germline, CDR1 is MNHEY and CDR2 is SVGAGI. With 0 bases clipped from V and 6 bases from J, the junction kept 4 bases outside the gene matches. CDR3 amino acids: CASSYSGLAGNIQYF. The CDR3 DNA follows: TGTGCCAGCAGTTACTCCGGACTAGCAGGAAACATTCAGTACTTC.

This sequence joins TRBV24-1 and TRBJ1-5; D unclear. Trimming pared 6 bases from V and 3 bases from J, leaving 8 bases between. Germline V lookup: CDR1 KGHDR, CDR2 SFDVKD. This CDR3 has 13 amino acids. The DNA of the CDR3 is TGTGCCACCAGTAGCAATTACAATCAGCCCCAGCATTTT. This encodes CATSSNYNQPQHF.

The V call is TRBV19, the J call TRBJ1-2, with a possible D match to TRBD1 (5 bases). Germline values: CDR1 LNHDA, CDR2 SQIVND (reference sequence). The CDR3 has 15 amino acids. With 3 bases removed from V and 4 bases from J, the gap between germline ends came to 15 bases. Here the CDR3 DNA reads TGTGCCAGTAGTATCCACAGGAGGGTTGGCTATGGCTACACCTTC. Residues: CASSIHRRVGYGYTF.

The genes are TRBV3-1 (or the pseudogene TRBV3-2) and TRBJ2-3, with 12 nucleotides matching TRBD2. From germline, CDR1 is LGHDT and CDR2 YNNKEL (reference sequence). The CDR3 runs 18 residues. V lost 3 bases, J lost 2 bases, and 9 bases stayed unmatched. The CDR3 is CASSHPQGLAGLTDTQYF. In DNA, the CDR3 is TGTGCCAGCAGCCATCCACAAGGACTAGCGGGGCTCACAGATACGCAGTATTTT.

In regard to this clone: Relative to the germline gene, one junction end is altered; a read error may explain this. The genes are TRBV27 and TRBJ2-7; 10 bases match TRBD1. The CDR3 has 16 amino acids. The germline gives CDR1 MNHEY, CDR2 SMNVEV (reference sequence). CDR3 amino acids: CASSPSTGGQDNAMDF. In DNA form, the CDR3 reads TGTGCCAGCAGTCCCTCGACAGGGGGCCAAGACAACGCTATGGACTTC.

V usage is TRBV2 and J usage is TRBJ2-7, with TRBD2 identical over 11 bases. The CDR3 is 15 amino acids. V shed 6 bases and J 8 bases; nucleotides not matched to a gene: 12. Germline CDR1 and CDR2: SNHLY and FYNNEI. CDR3 coding DNA: TGTGCCAGCAGAGATCTGGGACTAGCGGATACGAAGCAGTACTTC. Its protein product is CASRDLGLADTKQYF.

This chain joins TRBV7-9 and TRBJ1-1; D gene uncertain. Deletions cut 5 bases from V and 3 bases from J, with 10 bases between. Germline loops: CDR1 SEHNR, CDR2 FQNEAQ (reference sequence). This CDR3 has 13 residues. The CDR3 DNA reads as TGTGCCAGCAGCCCTCTCGAGGACACTGAAGCTTTCTTT. Translation gives CASSPLEDTEAFF. Drawing the rest from reference TRBV7-9 and TRBJ1-1, the complete variable domain is DTGVSQNPRHKITKRGQNVTFRCDPISEHNRLYWYRQTLGQGPEFLTYFQNEAQLEKSRLLSDRFSAERPKGSFSTLEIQRTEQGDSAMYLCASSPLEDTEAFFGQGTRLTVV.

This clone was seen a few times. The chain uses TRBV24-1 and TRBJ2-5; D is ambiguous. Germline V gene sequence: CDR1 KGHDR, CDR2 SFDVKD. The CDR3 runs to 13 residues. V was clipped by 5 bases and J by 0 bases, with 6 bases between them. The CDR3 region is CATSGGYQETQYF. In DNA, the CDR3 is TGTGCCACCAGTGGTGGTTACCAAGAGACCCAGTACTTC.

The genes are TRBV6-5 and TRBJ2-7, with 8 nucleotides matching TRBD2. The CDR3 is 16 amino acids. V lost 2 bases and J lost 7; bases outside the gene matches: 13. CDR1 is MNHEY and CDR2 is SVGAGI in the germline V gene. The CDR3 reads CASSYRRSGVAGEQYF. As DNA, the CDR3 is TGTGCCAGCAGTTACAGGCGGTCCGGGGTAGCGGGGGAGCAGTACTTC.

The chain joins TRBV21-1 to TRBJ2-7; the table's D call, TRBD2, was not checked against the DNA. TRBV21-1 is a documented pseudogene. CDR3 size: 13 residues. As DNA, the CDR3 is TGTGCCAGAACTAGCGGGAGGCCCTACGAGCAGTACTTC. Residues: CARTSGRPYEQYF.

The CDR3 reads CASSFDVEKLFF. CDR3 in DNA: TGTGCCAGCAGTTTTGATGTTGAAAAACTGTTTTTT. This chain uses TRBV28 with TRBJ1-4; D unclear. This CDR3 is 12 amino acids long. Trimming took 3 bases from V and 7 from J, leaving 6 bases between them. Per the germline V gene, CDR1 is MDHEN and CDR2 is SYDVKM.

The V gene is TRBV7-2, the J gene TRBJ2-1, with D possibly TRBD1 on 5 matching bases. V was pared by 3 bases and J by 10 bases, with 10 bases between. From germline, CDR1 is SGHTA and CDR2 FQGNSA. The CDR3 spans 12 residues. CDR3: CASSFRGEEQFF. CDR3 DNA sequence: TGTGCCAGCAGCTTTAGGGGCGAGGAGCAGTTCTTC.

Turning to this clone: At one end the junction does not follow the germline gene, possibly because of a read error. The chain combines TRBV7-2 with TRBJ2-2; D assignment may be TRBD1 or TRBD2 (5 bases each). The CDR3 consists of 12 residues. Germline CDR1 is SGHTA and CDR2 is FQGNSA. This CDR3 reads CASSFRLQEVFF. As DNA, the CDR3 is TGTGCCAGCAGCTTTAGGCTACAGGAGGTGTTTTTT.

The chain links TRBV28 to TRBJ2-1; 7 bases are a match to TRBD2. This CDR3 has 13 amino acids. Losses at the gene ends were 9 bases for V and 8 bases for J; bases not matched to a gene: 10. Per germline, CDR1 MDHEN and CDR2 SYDVKM. In nucleotides, the CDR3 is TGTGCCAGTGCGAGGGAGGGCCGGGATGAGCAGTTCTTC. Translated, it gives CASAREGRDEQFF.

This sequence joins TRBV9 and TRBJ2-2; possible D gene TRBD2, 7 bases. The CDR3 contains 15 residues. Trimming pared 3 bases from V and 4 bases from J, leaving 13 bases between. Per the germline V gene, CDR1 is SGDLS and CDR2 is YYNGEE. The DNA for the CDR3 is TGTGCCAGCAGCGGCGGTAGGGGGGGCACCGGGGAGCTGTTTTTT. It translates to CASSGGRGGTGELFF.

V is TRBV7-9 and J is TRBJ2-3, with D uncertain. The CDR3 loop spans 14 amino acids. The germline V and J ends were trimmed by 3 bases and 4 bases, with 11 bases remaining between them. Germline lookup yields CDR1 SEHNR and CDR2 FQNEAQ (reference sequence). CDR3 region: CASSFGLDSDTQYF. DNA for the CDR3: TGTGCCAGCAGCTTCGGGTTAGATTCAGATACGCAGTATTTT.

J is TRBJ1-6 and V is TRBV2; TRBD1 matches at 7 bases. The CDR3 is 14 residues long. Unmatched junction bases numbered 10, after V lost 10 bases and J lost 7 bases. Germline V CDR1 and CDR2: SNHLY, FYNNEI. CDR3 DNA sequence: TGTGCCATCCACGCCGGGACAGAAAATTCACCCCTCCACTTT. Translation: CAIHAGTENSPLHF. Full variable domain (outside the CDR3, taken from reference TRBV2 and TRBJ1-6): EPEVTQTPSHQVTQMGQEVILRCVPISNHLYFYWYRQILGQKVEFLVSFYNNEISEKSEIFDDQFSVERPDGSNFTLKIRSTKLEDSAMYFCAIHAGTENSPLHFGNGTRLTVT.

The chain has TRBV27 and TRBJ2-1, with D perhaps TRBD1 (5 bases). CDR1 is MNHEY and CDR2 is SMNVEV in the germline V gene (reference sequence). The CDR3 is made up of 16 amino acids. V lost 0 bases, J lost 0 bases, and 9 bases lay in between. This CDR3 is CASSLSRTPSYNEQFF. DNA of the CDR3: TGTGCCAGCAGTTTATCCCGGACACCCTCCTACAATGAGCAGTTCTTC.

The chain joins TRBV30 to TRBJ2-1, with TRBD2 matching over 10 bases. There are 16 residues in the CDR3. V dropped 0 bases and J dropped 2; count of bases not matched to a gene: 4. CDR1 is GTSNPN and CDR2 is SVGIG in the germline V gene (reference sequence). As DNA, the CDR3 is TGTGCCTGGAGTGTCCCGGGACTAGCGCCCTACAATGAGCAGTTCTTC. Protein product: CAWSVPGLAPYNEQFF.

The chain links TRBV5-1 to TRBJ2-1; weak D call: TRBD1 (6 bases). From germline, CDR1 is SGHRS and CDR2 YFSETQ. The CDR3 has 13 amino acids. Trimming removed 0 bases at V and 9 bases at J, with 10 bases between. The CDR3 is CASSLDGGGEQFF. CDR3 in DNA: TGCGCCAGCAGCTTGGATGGGGGCGGTGAGCAGTTCTTC.